This T cell receptor beta chain is from a study of blood T cell repertoires in COVID-19. Study context: The samples span acute and convalescent COVID-19 from the United States, Italy and Spain. Sources were T cells, B-cell-depleted T cells, or PBMCs; the material itself was cDNA or gDNA.

As processed by the authors: Reference gene primer amplification in the assay estimated nucleated cell counts. Libraries were prepared by immunoSEQ multiplex PCR; TCRdb keeps only in-frame clonotypes and omits some of them. For V, J and clone size, that table is used; D and trimming come from the DNA. The repertoire has tens of thousands of clones, roughly nine tenths of them found once; the top ten carry around 4.5%. This clone was seen once. Seattle enrolled patients during active infection and tracked them longitudinally. Trimming shortened V by 1 base and J by 4 bases, and 9 bases separated the two germline ends. The CDR3 is 14 amino acids. Germline-derived CDR1 and CDR2 are SGHRS and YFSETQ.

This rearrangement joins TRBV5-1 to TRBJ1-3, with unresolved D. The receptor's source is a man aged 55 to 70 with COVID-19, enrolled during active disease. Material for sequencing was peripheral blood. The CDR3 spells CASSLYTSGNTIYF. The CDR3 coding sequence is TGCGCCAGCAGCTTGTATACATCCGGAAACACCATATATTTT. The full variable domain, completed using reference TRBV5-1 and TRBJ1-3, is KAGVTQTPRYLIKTRGQQVTLSCSPISGHRSVSWYQQTPGQGLQFLFEYFSETQRNKGNFPGRFSGRQFSNSRSEMNVSTLELGDSALYLCASSLYTSGNTIYFGEGSWLTVV.